These T cell receptor beta chains were read from a single sample in a study of Ad26.COV2.S vaccination and SARS-CoV-2 variants. Repertoires were generated with immunoSEQ multiplex PCR, while TCRdb's copy carries only in-frame clones and drops some. The table lists 410,000 or so clones, roughly 90% of them singletons, with 1.5% to 2% in the top ten. The sample here was peripheral blood, taken in a trial of Ad26.COV2.S vaccine versus placebo. The receptors were sampled from a person between 18 and 59 years old who received the Ad26.COV2.S COVID-19 vaccine or a placebo. The CDR3 runs from the conserved cysteine through the conserved F or W. The order of the fields is J gene, V gene, clone size, CDR3 protein. Clone size appears in some rows only: once, few, many, or a class for an expanded clone.

J: TRBJ1-2; V: TRBV19; size: once; CDR3: CASSRRQGVGKDPNYGYTF
J: TRBJ1-3; V: TRBV7-8; size: -; CDR3: CASSLASRTSGNTIYF
J: TRBJ2-1; V: TRBV4-3; size: -; CDR3: CASSQAPGPSGGDYNEQFF
J: TRBJ2-6; V: TRBV3-1/TRBV3-2; size: -; CDR3: CASSHTGSGANVLTF
J: TRBJ2-1; V: TRBV21-1; size: -; CDR3: CASGEGQGLIDEQFF
J: TRBJ1-6; V: TRBV3-1/TRBV3-2; size: -; CDR3: CASSQDRGQYNSPLHF
J: TRBJ1-2; V: TRBV7-9; size: -; CDR3: CASSLETRVYGYTF
J: TRBJ1-2; V: TRBV29-1; size: -; CDR3: CSVEDQGTGALFGYTF
J: TRBJ1-1; V: TRBV30; size: -; CDR3: CAWKHLGLGGEAFF
J: TRBJ1-6; V: TRBV28; size: -; CDR3: CASSFNRIHSPLHF
J: TRBJ2-3; V: TRBV5-1; size: -; CDR3: CASSSTTVTDTQYF
J: TRBJ2-3; V: TRBV5-1; size: -; CDR3: CASSLDGGGTQYF
J: TRBJ1-2; V: TRBV7-8; size: -; CDR3: CASSPRAGLDTRGLAYYGYTF
J: TRBJ1-1; V: TRBV10-1; size: -; CDR3: CASSGQVGTEAFF
J: TRBJ1-2; V: TRBV9; size: -; CDR3: CASSGTGYEPLFGYTF
J: TRBJ1-2; V: TRBV15; size: once; CDR3: CATSRQGNYGYTF
J: TRBJ2-7; V: TRBV19; size: -; CDR3: CASSIKGAYSHEQYF
J: TRBJ1-2; V: TRBV5-4; size: -; CDR3: CASSFDRGGRLLGYTF
J: TRBJ2-7; V: TRBV7-9; size: -; CDR3: CASSNLVTYEQYF
J: TRBJ1-2; V: TRBV7-8; size: -; CDR3: CASSLSRDRKGGYTF
J: TRBJ1-4; V: TRBV12-3/TRBV12-4; size: -; CDR3: CASSRSANEKLFF
J: TRBJ1-2; V: TRBV3-1/TRBV3-2; size: -; CDR3: CAFGETLNYGYTF
J: TRBJ2-7; V: TRBV9; size: -; CDR3: CASSAGGLDYEQYF
J: TRBJ2-2; V: TRBV5-1; size: -; CDR3: CASSLGQGDTGELFF
J: TRBJ1-3; V: TRBV29-1; size: -; CDR3: CSVEGASGNTIYF
J: TRBJ2-7; V: TRBV19; size: -; CDR3: CASSIVRTGNSYEQYF
J: TRBJ2-4; V: TRBV5-6; size: -; CDR3: CASSMRMAKNIQYF
J: TRBJ2-1; V: TRBV7-9; size: -; CDR3: CASSSSRNEQFF
J: TRBJ2-3; V: TRBV27; size: -; CDR3: CASSSGTDTQYF
J: TRBJ1-5; V: TRBV5-5; size: -; CDR3: CASSVDGINQPQHF
J: TRBJ2-4; V: TRBV10-3; size: few; CDR3: CATMLGNIQYF
J: TRBJ1-5; V: TRBV27; size: -; CDR3: CASSPWDSNQPQHF
J: TRBJ2-5; V: TRBV6-2/TRBV6-3; size: -; CDR3: CASSHFNSQETQYF
J: TRBJ1-1; V: TRBV3-1/TRBV3-2; size: -; CDR3: CASSQVGPTGEAFF
J: TRBJ2-7; V: TRBV30; size: -; CDR3: CAWSPTGIAGYEQYF
J: TRBJ1-4; V: TRBV27; size: -; CDR3: CASRSGGEKLFF
J: TRBJ1-2; V: TRBV5-5; size: -; CDR3: CASSPPGTGSYGYTF
J: TRBJ2-7; V: TRBV10-3; size: -; CDR3: CAISERNEQYF
J: TRBJ2-7; V: TRBV5-1; size: -; CDR3: CASRFAGGTYEQYF
J: TRBJ1-5; V: TRBV28; size: -; CDR3: CASSELPATQPQHF
J: TRBJ1-1; V: TRBV7-9; size: -; CDR3: CASSSPLQGGTEAFF
J: TRBJ2-5; V: TRBV5-6; size: -; CDR3: CASSFSGVVETQYF
J: TRBJ1-2; V: TRBV10-3; size: -; CDR3: CAISESVIGQVYGYTF
J: TRBJ2-7; V: TRBV5-1; size: -; CDR3: CASSLSQGYYEQYF
J: TRBJ1-2; V: TRBV19; size: -; CDR3: CASSISLIYGYTF
J: TRBJ1-6; V: TRBV27; size: -; CDR3: CASTRDYNSPLHF
J: TRBJ1-2; V: TRBV6-5; size: -; CDR3: CASTSGRGPTYGYTF
J: TRBJ2-7; V: TRBV5-4; size: -; CDR3: CASSPSAQWGSYEQYF
J: TRBJ2-3; V: TRBV12-3/TRBV12-4; size: -; CDR3: CASSPVHTDTQYF
J: TRBJ2-7; V: TRBV30; size: -; CDR3: CAWSAGYNEQYF
J: TRBJ2-3; V: TRBV15; size: -; CDR3: CATSRDVASTDTQYF